The rows below give T cell receptor beta chains drawn from one sample of a study of blood T cells in healthy people across ages. MiXCR, run by TCRdb on the 5' RACE reads, gives a single entry per CDR3 protein. The sample has about 1,000,000 distinct CDR3 sequences, 35% to 55% seen once; the top ten hold approximately 20%. Sequencing was carried out using blood. The receptors originated from a woman in her sixties in good health. The CDR3 runs from the conserved cysteine through the conserved F or W. A D gene is named only where the DNA matches it firmly. The listing skips clone size in some rows; elsewhere it reads once, few, many or a size class.

few | TRBJ1-5 | TRBV7-6 | TRBD1 | TGTGCCAGCAGTTACGGACAGGCGCAGCCCCAGCATTTT | CASSYGQAQPQHF
- | TRBJ2-7 | TRBV15 | - | TGTGCCACCAGCAGAGATCGGGGGAGTTACAAGCAGTACTTC | CATSRDRGSYKQYF
- | TRBJ1-2 | TRBV4-2 | - | TGTGCCAGCAGCGGGAGGGCAGTATCTAACTATGGCTACACCTTC | CASSGRAVSNYGYTF
few | TRBJ2-1 | TRBV2 | - | TGTGCCAGCAGTACAGGGAGTGAGCAGTTCTTC | CASSTGSEQFF
- | TRBJ2-5 | TRBV11-2 | TRBD2 | TGTGCCAGCACTTGGGGACTAGCGGGAGGTTCGGAGACCCAGTACTTC | CASTWGLAGGSETQYF
- | TRBJ2-3 | TRBV28 | TRBD1 | TGTGCCAGCAGTTCAGCGGGACAGGGAAAGGATACGCAGTATTTT | CASSSAGQGKDTQYF
- | TRBJ2-1 | TRBV6-1 | - | TGTGCCAGCAGACGGGTGTCCTACAATGAGCAGTTCTTC | CASRRVSYNEQFF
- | TRBJ2-5 | TRBV20-1 | - | TGCAGTGCTAGTAGCGTACCGGGGGAGACCCAGTACTTC | CSASSVPGETQYF
few | TRBJ2-7 | TRBV9 | - | TGTGCCAGCAGCGCCAGTGAATTGACCTACGAGCAGTACTTC | CASSASELTYEQYF
few | TRBJ1-4 | TRBV2 | TRBD1 | TGTGCCAGCCGACTGGACAGGGTCAATGAAAAACTGTTTTTT | CASRLDRVNEKLFF
- | TRBJ2-1 | TRBV5-1 | TRBD2 | TGCGCCAGCAGCTCGGGAGGATTAAAGGATGAGCAGTTCTTC | CASSSGGLKDEQFF
- | TRBJ1-1 | TRBV20-1 | - | TGCAGTGCTCCCGGCGGAGTCGGGGGGACTGAAGCTTTCTTT | CSAPGGVGGTEAFF
- | TRBJ1-1 | TRBV5-1 | - | TGCGCCAGCAGCCTCCCGGGGGGTGGTATGAACACTGAAGCTTTCTTT | CASSLPGGGMNTEAFF
- | TRBJ2-7 | TRBV10-2 | - | TGCGCCAGCAGTGAGGGGAGGCAGGTCCACGAGCAGTACTTC | CASSEGRQVHEQYF
- | TRBJ1-5 | TRBV10-3 | TRBD1 | TGTGCCATCAGTGAGTCAATTTTAGGGGACAGGGTTGAAGATCAGCCCCAGCATTTT | CAISESILGDRVEDQPQHF
- | TRBJ2-7 | TRBV3-1 | - | TGTGCCAGCAGCCAAGATCTAGGCCAGCAGTACTTC | CASSQDLGQQYF
- | TRBJ1-4 | TRBV2 | - | TGTGCCAGCCAAGGGGGGGAAGAAGGAAAACTGTTTTTT | CASQGGEEGKLFF
- | TRBJ2-7 | TRBV9 | - | TGTGCCAGCAGCGTAGCTTCCGACCCTACTAGTGGCGAGCAGTACTTC | CASSVASDPTSGEQYF
- | TRBJ2-7 | TRBV27 | - | TGTGCCAGCAGTTTTCAGCGTACCTACGAGCAGTACTTC | CASSFQRTYEQYF
- | TRBJ1-5 | TRBV28 | - | TGTGCCAGCAAAGGGGTATACAATCAGCCCCAGCATTTT | CASKGVYNQPQHF
- | TRBJ1-1 | TRBV7-8 | - | TGTGCCAGCAGCTTATTTGTAGACACTGAAGCTTTCTTT | CASSLFVDTEAFF
few | TRBJ1-2 | TRBV3-1 | - | TGTGCCAGCAGCCAACCGGGACTCTTCTATGGCTACACCTTC | CASSQPGLFYGYTF
- | TRBJ2-7 | TRBV4-3 | TRBD1 | TGCGCCAGCAGCCAGGTTAGGGGGCGATACGAGCAGTACTTC | CASSQVRGRYEQYF
few | TRBJ2-4 | TRBV20-1 | - | TGCAGTGCTAGTTGGGGTTTTGAAAACATTCAGTACTTC | CSASWGFENIQYF
- | TRBJ1-2 | TRBV6-6 | - | TGTGCCAGCAGTTACAGGGATGGCTACACCTTC | CASSYRDGYTF
- | TRBJ2-1 | TRBV25-1 | TRBD1 | TGTGCCAGCAGTGCCCCACTCCGGGACAGGGGAGGCTATGAGCAGTTCTTC | CASSAPLRDRGGYEQFF
- | TRBJ2-3 | TRBV29-1 | - | TGCAGCGTTGAAGATCCCGGTGGAGGGCCGGCAGATACGCAGTATTTT | CSVEDPGGGPADTQYF
- | TRBJ2-7 | TRBV20-1 | TRBD2 | TGCAGTGTTTTTGGACTAGCGGGAGGCGACGAGCAGTACTTC | CSVFGLAGGDEQYF
- | TRBJ2-4 | TRBV6-5 | TRBD1 | TGTGCCAGCAGACGGGACAGGGCGAAAAATATTCAGTACTTC | CASRRDRAKNIQYF
- | TRBJ1-2 | TRBV9 | - | TGTGCCAGCAGCGTAGACACTAGAAACTATGGCTACACCTTC | CASSVDTRNYGYTF
few | TRBJ2-7 | TRBV5-1 | TRBD2 | TGCGCCAGCAGCTGGGGGGGGAAAGGGCCCTACGAGCAGTACTTC | CASSWGGKGPYEQYF
- | TRBJ2-1 | TRBV20-1 | - | TGCAGTGCTAGTATTCAAAGCTCCTACAATGAGCAGTTCTTC | CSASIQSSYNEQFF
- | TRBJ2-3 | TRBV29-1 | - | TGCAGCGTTGAAACAGGGACCGTAGATACGCAGTATTTT | CSVETGTVDTQYF
- | TRBJ2-5 | TRBV20-1 | - | TGCAGTGCTAGAGAACCGAGACTAGAAGGGACCCAGTACTTC | CSAREPRLEGTQYF
- | TRBJ2-3 | TRBV10-1 | TRBD1 | TGCGCCAGCAGGCCGGGACAGGGATCAGATACGCAGTATTTT | CASRPGQGSDTQYF
few | TRBJ2-7 | TRBV5-1 | - | TGCGCCAGCAGCCTCCTGGGAGTTGAGTACGAGCAGTACTTC | CASSLLGVEYEQYF
- | TRBJ1-1 | TRBV2 | - | TGTGCCAGCAGTGTGGGCATGGGCACTGAAGCTTTCTTT | CASSVGMGTEAFF
- | TRBJ2-7 | TRBV3-1 | TRBD2 | TGTGCCAGCAGCCAAGTCGGGACTAGCGGGACCCTCATGGCCTATCGGGAGCAGTACTTC | CASSQVGTSGTLMAYREQYF
few | TRBJ2-4 | TRBV5-6 | - | TGTGCCAGCAGCTGGGGGATCGGAGTTGCCAAAAACATTCAGTACTTC | CASSWGIGVAKNIQYF
- | TRBJ2-7 | TRBV12-3/TRBV12-4 | - | TGTGCCAGCACCTGGGAGATCTCCTACGAGCAGTACTTC | CASTWEISYEQYF